This TCR beta chain was found in a study of beta chain features in type 1 diabetes. Expressed TCRB transcripts were sequenced because the isolated RNA had all been reverse transcribed beforehand. Assay used: immunoSEQ multiplex PCR; TCRdb lists only in-frame clones, some missing. The data hold around 340,000 clones, with approximately 9.7% observed a single time. Germline CDR1 SEHNR, CDR2 FQNEAQ (reference sequence). CDR3 length equals 13 residues. V was pared by 1 base and J by 4 bases, with 7 bases between. This clone was counted between two and nine times. Its specificity is unknown. Notes on the study in general: PCR might favor shorter templates, but any such skew would affect patients and controls equally. The study found moderately but significantly shorter TCRB CDR3s in all four CD4+ subsets of Type 1 diabetes patients.

The V and J genes are TRBV7-9 and TRBJ2-5; D is ambiguous. This TCR was recovered from a man aged 25-40 years with type 1 diabetes. The sample consisted of central memory CD4+ T cells from blood. CDR3 protein: CASSLVDRETQYF. CDR3 sequence (DNA): TGTGCCAGCAGCTTAGTGGATCGAGAGACCCAGTACTTC.